This is a list of T cell receptor beta chains from one sample in a study of blood T cells in healthy people across ages. TCRdb reanalysed the 5' RACE reads using MiXCR and keeps one entry per CDR3 protein. Of some 550,000 distinct CDR3 sequences in the sample, around 48% were seen once. Sequenced: blood. The receptor set was obtained from a man older than 75 in good health. The CDR3 runs from the conserved cysteine through the conserved F or W. D genes are given only for firm matches. Only some rows state a clone size, as once, few, many or a class for expanded clones.

v_gene,d_gene,j_gene,len,abundance,CDR3nt,CDR3aa
TRBV12-3/TRBV12-4,-,TRBJ2-2,15,-,TGTGCCAGCAGCCTAGCTGGACAGAAAACCGGGGAGCTGTTTTTT,CASSLAGQKTGELFF
TRBV3-1,-,TRBJ2-7,12,few,TGTGCCAGCAGCCAAGACAGCCGTGAGCAGTACTTC,CASSQDSREQYF
TRBV20-1,-,TRBJ2-1,10,few,TGCAGTGCTAGAAACCGTGAGCAGTTCTTC,CSARNREQFF
TRBV3-1,TRBD1,TRBJ2-7,14,-,TGTGCCAGCAGTCTAAAGACAGGGGGCTACGAGCAGTACTTC,CASSLKTGGYEQYF
TRBV20-1,TRBD2,TRBJ2-7,12,-,TGCAGTGCTGGGGAGAGGGAGGGCGAGCAGTACTTC,CSAGEREGEQYF
TRBV9,TRBD2,TRBJ2-1,13,-,TGTGCCAGCAGCCCCGGGGGGGGGGTTGAGCAGTTCTTC,CASSPGGGVEQFF
TRBV20-1,-,TRBJ2-1,12,few,TGCAGTGCTGAGTGGGGGCACAATGAGCAGTTCTTC,CSAEWGHNEQFF
TRBV18,-,TRBJ2-5,13,-,TGTGCCAGCTCACCCGCGGTCCAAGAGACCCAGTACTTC,CASSPAVQETQYF
TRBV7-3,TRBD2,TRBJ2-5,15,many,TGTGCCAGCAGCTTAACGGCGGGAGGGCAAGAGACCCAGTACTTC,CASSLTAGGQETQYF
TRBV5-1,TRBD1,TRBJ1-2,14,-,TGCGCCAGCAGCCCGACCGGACAGGGACAGGGCTACACCTTC,CASSPTGQGQGYTF